Below, 17 T cell receptor beta chains from the same sample are listed, as sequenced in a study of T cell responses to AZD1222 COVID-19 vaccine. Data came from immunoSEQ multiplex PCR; TCRdb stores just in-frame clones and leaves some out. The repertoire holds 150,000 to 200,000 clones, with around 90% as singletons. Sequenced material: peripheral blood, taken on day 0 of AZD1222 vaccination. The receptors were gathered from an adult in good health.

This clone was seen only once. The V call is TRBV18, the J call TRBJ1-5; 7 bases align to TRBD1. CDR3 size: 15 residues. Germline lookup yields CDR1 KGHSH and CDR2 LQKENI. Trimming cost V 3 bases and J 5 bases; bases outside gene matches: 7. The CDR3 DNA reads TGTGCCAGCTCACCTACAGGGGTAGGGGATCAGCCCCAGCATTTT. Translating gives CASSPTGVGDQPQHF. Full variable domain (missing parts from reference TRBV18 and TRBJ1-5): NAGVMQNPRHLVRRRGQEARLRCSPMKGHSHVYWYRQLPEEGLKFMVYLQKENIIDESGMPKERFSAEFPKEGPSILRIQQVVRGDSAAYFCASSPTGVGDQPQHFGDGTRLSIL.

V usage is TRBV7-9 and J usage is TRBJ2-7, with a tentative D call TRBD2 (5 bases). CDR3 length: 13 amino acids. V lost 3 bases and J 2 bases, leaving 8 bases between the germline ends. Germline assignment: CDR1 SEHNR and CDR2 FQNEAQ (reference sequence). The CDR3 reads CASSLSGTYEQYF. In nucleotides, the CDR3 is TGTGCCAGCAGCTTGAGCGGAACCTACGAGCAGTACTTC.

This rearrangement joins TRBV30 to TRBJ1-4, with D unclear. V dropped 4 bases and J dropped 8 bases, with 11 bases sitting between them. This CDR3 is built from 12 residues. CDR1 is GTSNPN and CDR2 is SVGIG in the germline V gene (reference sequence). CDR3 region: CAWKGDGEKLFF. In nucleotides, the CDR3 is TGTGCCTGGAAGGGAGATGGGGAAAAACTGTTTTTT. Full variable domain (remainder filled in from reference TRBV30 and TRBJ1-4): SQTIHQWPATLVQPVGSPLSLECTVEGTSNPNLYWYRQAAGRGLQLLFYSVGIGQISSEVPQNLSASRPQDRQFILSSKKLLLSDSGFYLCAWKGDGEKLFFGSGTQLSVL.

There are a few counts of this clone. The chain joins TRBV5-1 to TRBJ1-1; D may be TRBD1 (6 bases). Germline CDR1 reads SGHRS; CDR2 reads YFSETQ. V lost 1 base and J lost 1, with 11 bases in between. CDR3 length: 15 amino acids. The CDR3: CASSLMGQGNTEAFF. The CDR3 DNA sequence: TGCGCCAGCAGCTTGATGGGACAAGGGAACACTGAAGCTTTCTTT.

The rearrangement joins TRBV13 to TRBJ2-7; TRBD2 aligns across 14 bases. This CDR3 has 15 residues. Germline-derived CDR1 and CDR2 are PRHDT and FYEKMQ (reference sequence). Germline trimming cut 6 bases from V and 1 base from J; bases unmatched to any gene: 2. Here the CDR3 DNA reads TGTGCCAGCAGAAGACTAGCGGGAGGGTCCTACGAGCAGTACTTC. Translating it yields CASRRLAGGSYEQYF.

V usage is TRBV7-9 and J usage is TRBJ2-5, with D unresolved. Germline V gene lookup returns CDR1 SEHNR and CDR2 FQNEAQ (reference sequence). The V end lost 3 bases, the J end lost 5 bases, and 4 bases lay between the germline ends. The CDR3 covers 11 residues. The CDR3 DNA follows: TGTGCCAGCAGCTTCCGGGAGACCCAGTACTTC. Protein sequence: CASSFRETQYF.

The chain is built from TRBV7-2 and TRBJ1-2; perhaps TRBD1 as D (6 bases). The CDR3 has 15 residues. Germline values: CDR1 SGHTA, CDR2 FQGNSA. V lost 5 bases and J lost 6, with 19 bases in between. The DNA of the CDR3 is TGTGCCAGCAGCCATCCGTCGGGGGGGCAGAATGGCTACACCTTC. It codes for CASSHPSGGQNGYTF.

The gene calls are TRBV18 and TRBJ1-1, with D possibly being TRBD1 (5 bases). Germline-derived CDR1 and CDR2 are KGHSH and LQKENI. Trimming pared 8 bases from V and 1 base from J, leaving 11 bases between. The CDR3 consists of 13 residues. CDR3: CASTGQKNTEAFF. CDR3 bases: TGTGCCAGCACCGGACAAAAGAACACTGAAGCTTTCTTT.

The chain has TRBV19 and TRBJ1-1; D is undetermined. Germline assignment: CDR1 LNHDA and CDR2 SQIVND (reference sequence). The CDR3 extends over 13 amino acids. Trimming cost V 4 bases and J 0 bases, with 6 bases left between them. CDR3 sequence: CASSTHLNTEAFF. The CDR3 DNA reads TGTGCCAGTAGTACACACCTGAACACTGAAGCTTTCTTT.

This rearrangement joins TRBV5-1 to TRBJ2-2; D is undetermined. The germline V gene has CDR1 SGHRS and CDR2 YFSETQ. V was trimmed by 4 bases and J by 0 bases, leaving 10 bases between them. The CDR3 contains 15 residues. The CDR3: CASSIKSANTGELFF. The CDR3 DNA follows: TGCGCCAGCAGCATCAAGTCGGCGAACACCGGGGAGCTGTTTTTT. The whole variable domain, filled in from reference TRBV5-1 and TRBJ2-2, reads KAGVTQTPRYLIKTRGQQVTLSCSPISGHRSVSWYQQTPGQGLQFLFEYFSETQRNKGNFPGRFSGRQFSNSRSEMNVSTLELGDSALYLCASSIKSANTGELFFGEGSRLTVL.

V gene TRBV12-3 or TRBV12-4 combines with J gene TRBJ2-5; D unclear. The V end was cut by 5 bases, the J end by 2 bases, with 6 bases between. This CDR3 is 12 amino acids long. CDR3: CASSPNQETQYF. The DNA for the CDR3 is TGTGCCAGCAGTCCCAATCAAGAGACCCAGTACTTC.

This clone came up once. The gene calls are TRBV25-1 and TRBJ2-7; D is undetermined. CDR1 is MGHDK, CDR2 SYGVNS, per germline. CDR3 length: 16 residues. Deletions cut 1 base from V and 2 bases from J, with 15 bases between. The CDR3 DNA reads TGTGCCAGCAGTGAATTAAGGAGAAGATCGGCCTACGAGCAGTACTTC. Protein sequence: CASSELRRRSAYEQYF.

The V gene is TRBV5-4, the J gene TRBJ2-6; TRBD1 matches at 7 bases. CDR1 is SGHNT, CDR2 YYREEE, per germline (reference sequence). This CDR3 is 15 amino acids long. With 0 bases clipped from V and 7 bases from J, the junction kept 4 bases outside the gene matches. CDR3 region: CASSLGGQSANVLTF. The CDR3, as DNA: TGTGCCAGCAGCTTGGGGGGACAGAGTGCCAACGTCCTGACTTTC.

The chain uses TRBV7-9 and TRBJ1-4; D not resolved. Germline assignment: CDR1 SEHNR and CDR2 FQNEAQ (reference sequence). The CDR3 sequence is 18 residues long. V lost 5 bases and J lost 0, with 19 bases in between. The CDR3 region is CASSHLRDHEATNEKLFF. In DNA, the CDR3 is TGTGCCAGCAGCCACCTCAGAGACCACGAGGCAACTAATGAAAAACTGTTTTTT.

The rearrangement joins TRBV27 to TRBJ2-7, with D tentatively TRBD2 (6 bases). Germline V gene data show CDR1 as MNHEY and CDR2 as SMNVEV (reference sequence). The CDR3 runs to 12 residues. Trimming removed 5 bases from V and 6 bases from J, with 11 bases in between. The CDR3 DNA is TGTGCCAGCAGTCCCCGGGGAGGCGAGCAGTACTTC. It codes for CASSPRGGEQYF.

The J gene is TRBJ2-1, the V gene TRBV7-9; 10 nucleotides align to TRBD2. This CDR3 region has 15 residues. The V gene's germline CDR1 is SEHNR and CDR2 FQNEAQ (reference sequence). Trimming took 4 bases from V and 4 from J; bases not matched to a gene: 4. Here the CDR3 reads CASSYGTSDYNEQFF. CDR3 sequence (DNA): TGTGCCAGCAGCTACGGGACTAGCGATTACAATGAGCAGTTCTTC.

V gene TRBV2 combines with J gene TRBJ1-6, with 9 positions matching TRBD1. The J segment lost 9 bases and the V segment lost 5 bases, leaving 8 bases of the junction unmatched. The CDR3 consists of 15 residues. Germline CDR1 is SNHLY and CDR2 is FYNNEI. CDR3 bases: TGTGCCAGCAGTAAGGAACAGGGGGCGAGTTCACCCCTCCACTTT. Protein: CASSKEQGASSPLHF.